These T cell receptor beta chains were read from a single sample in a study of blood T cells in healthy people across ages. MiXCR, run by TCRdb on the 5' RACE reads, gives a single entry per CDR3 protein. The sample consists of 900,000 to 950,000 distinct CDR3 sequences, roughly 28% of them appearing once. A further study also used this sample, focusing on T cells of mothers and their children.

The sample consisted of blood. These TCRs come from a woman aged 40 to 49 in good health. Both conserved end residues are part of each CDR3. Fields, in order: J gene, D gene, V gene, clone size, CDR3 protein, CDR3 DNA. A D gene is named only where the DNA matches it firmly. A row's size may be missing; if present it is once, few, many or a size class.

TRBJ1-5 | . | TRBV3-1 | few | CASSQDLYSNQPQHF | TGTGCCAGCAGCCAGGACCTTTATAGCAATCAGCCCCAGCATTTT
TRBJ2-5 | . | TRBV5-1 | few | CASSFEGRVQETQYF | TGCGCCAGCAGCTTTGAGGGTCGGGTTCAAGAGACCCAGTACTTC
TRBJ2-7 | . | TRBV4-1 | . | CASSLASDLYEQYF | TGCGCCAGCAGCCTGGCTAGCGATCTCTACGAGCAGTACTTC
TRBJ2-3 | . | TRBV3-1 | many | CASRTGSTDTQYF | TGTGCCAGCCGGACGGGGAGCACAGATACGCAGTATTTT
TRBJ1-1 | TRBD1 | TRBV27 | . | CANNPGQGSEAFF | TGTGCCAACAATCCTGGACAGGGCTCTGAAGCTTTCTTT
TRBJ2-7 | . | TRBV5-1 | . | CASSLAGSQGFYEQYF | TGCGCCAGCAGCTTGGCCGGGTCGCAGGGGTTCTACGAGCAGTACTTC
TRBJ1-2 | . | TRBV18 | many | CASSPPQGYGYTF | TGTGCCAGCTCACCACCACAGGGATATGGCTACACCTTC
TRBJ2-3 | TRBD1 | TRBV6-2/TRBV6-3 | . | CASRGNHRGSTDTQYF | TGTGCCAGCAGAGGGAACCACAGGGGGTCAACAGATACGCAGTATTTT
TRBJ1-1 | . | TRBV4-2 | few | CASSPSRGFMNTEAFF | TGTGCCAGCAGCCCCTCCCGTGGTTTTATGAACACTGAAGCTTTCTTT
TRBJ2-3 | TRBD1 | TRBV10-3 | few | CAISERGQFTDTQYF | TGTGCCATCAGTGAGAGGGGACAGTTCACAGATACGCAGTATTTT
TRBJ1-4 | . | TRBV5-6 | . | CASSPAGRLALNEKLFF | TGTGCCAGCAGCCCAGCGGGACGGCTCGCACTTAATGAAAAACTGTTTTTT
TRBJ2-7 | . | TRBV5-1 | few | CASSLGSETHEQYF | TGCGCCAGCAGCCTAGGGTCAGAAACCCACGAGCAGTACTTC
TRBJ1-5 | TRBD1 | TRBV20-1 | once | CSARRQTGRYQPRHF | TGCAGTGCTCGACGCCAGACAGGGAGGTACCAGCCCCGGCATTTT
TRBJ2-4 | . | TRBV12-3/TRBV12-4 | many | CASSLSPRLDIQYF | TGTGCCAGCAGTTTATCCCCTCGTTTGGACATTCAGTACTTC
TRBJ1-6 | . | TRBV3-1 | . | CASSLEPNRYSPLHF | TGTGCCAGCAGCCTCGAACCCAACAGGTATTCACCCCTCCACTTT
TRBJ2-5 | . | TRBV27 | . | CASSHYQETQDF | TGTGCCAGCAGTCACTACCAAGAGACCCAGGACTTC
TRBJ2-7 | . | TRBV27 | . | CASRGAGRQYF | TGTGCCAGCAGGGGGGCGGGGAGGCAGTACTTC
TRBJ2-7 | TRBD1 | TRBV27 | . | CASSLSPGGRYEQYF | TGTGCCAGCAGTTTATCCCCAGGGGGCAGGTACGAGCAGTACTTC
TRBJ1-1 | . | TRBV7-2 | . | CTSSHRTREAEAFF | TGTACCAGCAGCCATCGAACCCGGGAAGCTGAAGCTTTCTTT
TRBJ1-1 | . | TRBV20-1 | . | CSVRGTRGWTEAFF | TGCAGTGTCCGAGGGACGAGAGGTTGGACTGAAGCTTTCTTT
TRBJ2-7 | TRBD2 | TRBV18 | . | CASSPVLAVGYEQYF | TGTGCCAGCTCTCCCGTACTAGCGGTAGGCTACGAGCAGTACTTC
TRBJ2-3 | TRBD2 | TRBV7-3 | many | CASSSSGGRTDTQYF | TGTGCCAGCAGCTCGTCGGGGGGGCGCACAGATACGCAGTATTTT
TRBJ1-5 | TRBD1 | TRBV5-1 | once | CASSSGTGPNQPQHF | TGCGCCAGCAGCAGCGGGACAGGCCCCAATCAGCCCCAGCATTTT